This T cell receptor beta chain was captured in a study of vaccination and CD4 T cells after COVID-19. Across the whole study: Post-vaccine sampling followed dose two by a median about 69 days (range 14 to 241). Cellular stimulation was performed using overlapping spike peptides derived from SARS-CoV-2, HCoV-NL63, HCoV-OC43 and HCoV-229E. General study points: Rising from about 20 to 38, the median of SARS-CoV-2-reactive clonotypes did not change significantly.

Sample treatment: roughly nine-day PBMC culture with coronavirus spike peptide pools or control peptides (ViraFEST assay). Sequence data for DNA of cultured CD4+ T cells were generated by the Oncomine TCR Beta short-read assay. From the PCR reads, TCRdb called clonotypes with MiXCR, one entry per CDR3 protein. This sample has around 15,000 distinct CDR3 sequences; around 47% occur once, and the top ten carry 6.5% to 8%. CDR1 DFQATT and CDR2 SNEGSKA come from the germline V gene (reference sequence). The CDR3 contains 14 residues. V was clipped by 4 bases and J by 6 bases, with 16 bases between them. Concerning this clonotype itself: What it binds is not known.

Sample: CD4+ T cells from blood, cultured in vitro, taken after SARS-CoV-2 vaccination. The chain combines TRBV20-1 with TRBJ2-1; D gene uncertain. The origin of this receptor is a human donor who had recovered from COVID-19. The CDR3 loop is CSANRQVQFNEQFF. The CDR3 DNA follows: TGCAGTGCTAATCGTCAGGTACAATTCAATGAGCAGTTCTTC.